This section outlines one TCR beta chain sequence together with its context. The sample belongs to a study of CD8 T cells in Susac syndrome. Negative isolation yielded CD4+ and CD8+ T cells, and FACS enriched TEMRA cells. An amount of RNA that ranged from roughly 0.5 to 1 ug was reverse transcribed with random hexamers. TCRdb reanalysed the immunoSEQ multiplex PCR reads using MiXCR and keeps one entry per CDR3 protein. The sample carries some 300,000 distinct CDR3 sequences, 75% to 90% recorded once. There are 19 residues in the CDR3. Germline loops: CDR1 SGHVS, CDR2 FNYEAQ. Trimming removed 4 bases from V and 0 bases from J; junction bases left unmatched: 14.

V gene TRBV7-6 combines with J gene TRBJ2-3; 9 bases line up with TRBD2. Source material: CD8+ T cells from PBMCs. The clonotype was recovered from a human donor with multiple sclerosis. The CDR3 is CASSSVELAGRASTDTQYF. CDR3 nucleotides: TGTGCCAGCAGCTCCGTCGAACTAGCGGGTCGTGCTAGCACAGATACGCAGTATTTT.